Following are 4 T cell receptor beta chains from one sample sequenced in a study of shared clonotypes between healthy human individuals. Data came from immunoSEQ multiplex PCR; TCRdb stores just in-frame clones and leaves some out. The sample has some 690,000 clones; 90% are singletons. The sample was memory CD8+ T cells from PBMCs. Subset of the sample: CD45RO+ cells pooled with CCR7-negative TemRA cells. The receptors come from a young man in good health. Some clones in this sample may be carry-over from other donors' samples.

The chain couples TRBV27 to TRBJ2-7; D assignment may be TRBD1 or TRBD2 (5 bases each). The CDR3 is 13 amino acids. V gave up 1 base and J gave up 5 bases, with 9 bases separating them. In germline, CDR1 is MNHEY, CDR2 SMNVEV (reference sequence). Written as DNA, the CDR3 is TGTGCCAGCAGTTTATTACGGGACCACGAGCAGTACTTC. Protein: CASSLLRDHEQYF.

This chain uses TRBV5-8 with TRBJ1-1; TRBD1 matches at 8 bases. The CDR3 consists of 14 residues. Germline V gene lookup returns CDR1 SGHTS and CDR2 YDEGEE. V trimming: 4 bases; J trimming: 1 base; junction bases outside the gene matches: 3. The CDR3 nucleotides are TGTGCCAGCAGCGCCGGGACAGGGAACACTGAAGCTTTCTTT. Translating it yields CASSAGTGNTEAFF.

The V gene is TRBV18, the J gene TRBJ2-1, with 9 bases that match TRBD2. The CDR3 sequence is 15 residues long. V lost 2 bases to trimming and J lost 8 bases; unmatched junction nucleotides: 7. In germline, CDR1 is KGHSH, CDR2 LQKENI. This CDR3 is CASSPYSSGTYEQFF. The CDR3 DNA is TGTGCCAGCTCACCATATTCTAGCGGGACATATGAGCAGTTCTTC.

The gene calls are TRBV4-3 and TRBJ2-5; 9 nucleotides match TRBD2. This CDR3 comprises 15 residues. Germline CDR1 is LGHNA and CDR2 is YSLEER. V shed 0 bases and J 4 bases; nucleotides not matched to a gene: 3. CDR3 residues: CASSQDAGGRETQYF. Written as DNA, the CDR3 is TGCGCCAGCAGCCAAGATGCGGGAGGGAGAGAGACCCAGTACTTC.